This is a list of T cell receptor beta chains from one sample in a study of blood T cell repertoires in COVID-19. The protocol was immunoSEQ multiplex PCR, while the TCRdb copy is restricted to in-frame clones and leaves out a portion. Here the sample spans tens of thousands of clones, approximately 91% being singletons. Sequencing used peripheral blood. The receptor source for this set is a woman aged 80 or over with acute or convalescent COVID-19. Each CDR3 is given with its conserved first and last residue. D genes are given only for firm matches. Clone size is given for some rows only: seen once, a few or many times, or a class if the clone is expanded.

v_gene	j_gene	abundance	d_gene	CDR3nt	CDR3aa
TRBV27	TRBJ2-5	-	-	TGTGCCAGCAGTTTAGAACGGGAGTGGAAAGAGACCCAGTACTTC	CASSLEREWKETQYF
TRBV4-3	TRBJ2-1	-	TRBD2	TGCGCCAGCAGCCAAGGGCCTAGCGGTTACAATGAGCAGTTCTTC	CASSQGPSGYNEQFF
TRBV30	TRBJ1-5	once	-	TGTGCCTGGTCAGACACCAATCAGCCCCAGCATTTT	CAWSDTNQPQHF
TRBV6-2/TRBV6-3	TRBJ1-2	-	-	TGTGCCAGCAGTTACCGCGGGGGTCGAGACTATGGCTACACCTTC	CASSYRGGRDYGYTF
TRBV2	TRBJ1-4	-	-	TGTGCCAGCAGATCAAGCACAGGGTCGCGGGTTAAACTGTTTTTT	CASRSSTGSRVKLFF
TRBV23-1	TRBJ1-5	-	TRBD1	TGCGCCAGCAATGAGAGACAGGGCCGGGGACAGCCCCAGCATTTT	CASNERQGRGQPQHF
TRBV14	TRBJ1-1	-	-	TGTGCCAGCAGCCATCCCCAGGGGAACACTGAAGCTTTCTTT	CASSHPQGNTEAFF
TRBV7-9	TRBJ2-1	-	TRBD2	TGTGCCAGCAGCTCCTGGCCTAATCCAGCGGGGGCCGAATACAATGAGCAGTTCTTC	CASSSWPNPAGAEYNEQFF
TRBV28	TRBJ2-6	-	TRBD1	TGTGCCAGCAGTCCGCCGACAGGGCTCGTATCTTCTGGGGCCAACGTCCTGACTTTC	CASSPPTGLVSSGANVLTF
TRBV6-5	TRBJ1-2	-	TRBD1	TGTGCCAGCAGTTTCTCCGGGACAGGGGGGTCGGGCGGCTACACCTTC	CASSFSGTGGSGGYTF
TRBV18	TRBJ2-5	-	TRBD2	TGTGCCAGCTCACCAGGCGGGAGCTACCAAGAGACCCAGTACTTC	CASSPGGSYQETQYF
TRBV4-3	TRBJ1-2	-	-	TGCGCCAGCAGCCAAGAATGGGGGACTCCCTTAATGGTGGTTGGCTACACCTTC	CASSQEWGTPLMVVGYTF
TRBV5-4	TRBJ2-5	-	TRBD2	TGTGCCAGCAGCTTAACTAGCGCAGAGACCCAGTACTTC	CASSLTSAETQYF
TRBV4-1	TRBJ2-1	-	-	TGCGCCAGCAGCCTCTTGGGGCTGATAAACAATGAGCAGTTCTTC	CASSLLGLINNEQFF
TRBV5-6	TRBJ2-7	-	-	TGTGCCAGCAGCACGGACAGCTCCTACGAGCAGTACTTC	CASSTDSSYEQYF
TRBV6-1	TRBJ1-1	-	-	TGTGCCAGCAGTGATTTGGCCCAGAGGCCTGAAGCTTTCTTT	CASSDLAQRPEAFF
TRBV30	TRBJ1-2	-	-	TGTGCCTGGACCCGGGGAAGCGGCTACACCTTC	CAWTRGSGYTF
TRBV24-1	TRBJ1-2	-	-	TGTGCCACCAGTGATGAGACAGCTGCTGGCTACACCTTC	CATSDETAAGYTF
TRBV18	TRBJ1-3	-	-	TGTGCCAGCTCACCCGGGAGGGCCGGGGCACACGTAGGAAACACCATATATTTT	CASSPGRAGAHVGNTIYF
TRBV6-2/TRBV6-3	TRBJ2-7	-	TRBD2	TGTGCCAGCAGTTCCGGACTAGCGGGACTCTCCTACGAGCAGTACTTC	CASSSGLAGLSYEQYF
TRBV3-1/TRBV3-2	TRBJ1-1	-	TRBD1	TGTGCCAGCAGCCAAGATCTGTACAGGGGGAGTGAAGCTTTCTTT	CASSQDLYRGSEAFF
TRBV19	TRBJ2-7	-	-	TGTGCCAGTAGACTAGACGGCTCGTACGAGCAGTACTTC	CASRLDGSYEQYF
TRBV24-1	TRBJ2-3	-	-	TGTGCCACCAGTGATTCACAGGGCTCGCAGTATTTT	CATSDSQGSQYF
TRBV5-1	TRBJ2-2	-	TRBD1	TGCGCCAGCAGCCGCGACAGGGGTGGAACCGGGGAGCTGTTTTTT	CASSRDRGGTGELFF
TRBV5-4	TRBJ1-2	-	-	TGTGCCAGCAGCTTGACTTGGCAGGGCTATGGCTACACCTTC	CASSLTWQGYGYTF
TRBV29-1	TRBJ1-1	-	TRBD1	TGCAGCGGTCGACAGGGTTTGAACACTGAAGCTTTCTTT	CSGRQGLNTEAFF
TRBV2	TRBJ2-5	once	-	TGTGCCAGCAGCGCAAACCTCGGAGAGACCCAGTACTTC	CASSANLGETQYF
TRBV4-1	TRBJ2-5	-	TRBD2	TGCGCCAGCAGCCAAATAACTAGCGGGAGGAAGACCCAGTACTTC	CASSQITSGRKTQYF
TRBV4-3	TRBJ1-2	once	TRBD1	TGCGCCAGCAGCCGGGACAGGGGGCCAGGAGGCTACACCTTC	CASSRDRGPGGYTF
TRBV18	TRBJ1-1	-	TRBD1	TGTGCCAGCTCACCTACAGAACAGGGGGCCTGGAACACTGAAGCTTTCTTT	CASSPTEQGAWNTEAFF
TRBV7-2	TRBJ2-7	once	TRBD2	TGTGCCAGCAGCTTAGAAGGGGGGTTTTCTAGCGGGAGCTCCTACGAGCAGTACTTC	CASSLEGGFSSGSSYEQYF
TRBV7-2	TRBJ2-1	-	TRBD2	TGTGCCAGCAGCTCCCAGGGTAGCGGGAGGGCCTACAATGAGCAGTTCTTC	CASSSQGSGRAYNEQFF
TRBV6-6	TRBJ2-7	few	-	TGTGCCAGCAGTTACCTCCAGGCCCACGAGCAGTACTTC	CASSYLQAHEQYF
TRBV9	TRBJ2-3	-	TRBD2	TGTGCCAGCAGCCGAAAGGTCCTAGCGGGACACACAGATACGCAGTATTTT	CASSRKVLAGHTDTQYF
TRBV29-1	TRBJ1-1	-	-	TGCAGCGGTGACATGAACACTGAAGCTTTCTTT	CSGDMNTEAFF
TRBV3-1/TRBV3-2	TRBJ2-7	-	TRBD1	TGTGCCAGCAGCCAAGATCGAGGGGGCGGAATATTTAGCTCCTACGAGCAGTACTTC	CASSQDRGGGIFSSYEQYF
TRBV6-5	TRBJ1-5	once	TRBD1	TGTGCCAGCAGCCTACAGGGGGCTATGAATCAGCCCCAGCATTTT	CASSLQGAMNQPQHF
TRBV7-9	TRBJ2-2	once	TRBD2	TGTGCCAGCAGACCTCTAGCGGGGTCGAACACCGGGGAGCTGTTTTTT	CASRPLAGSNTGELFF
TRBV2	TRBJ2-1	-	-	TGTGCCAGCAGTGAAACTCGACAGCATAACAATGAGCAGTTCTTC	CASSETRQHNNEQFF
TRBV19	TRBJ2-3	-	TRBD2	TGTGCCAGTAGTATAGAGAGCGGGAGAATAACGCAGTATTTT	CASSIESGRITQYF
TRBV2	TRBJ1-2	once	TRBD1	TGTGCCAGCAGTGTACAGGGGGCGCCGGCAGGGGACTATGGCTACACCTTC	CASSVQGAPAGDYGYTF
TRBV10-3	TRBJ2-7	-	-	TGTGCCACGGGCGAACAGCGGGACAATTACGAGCAGTACTTC	CATGEQRDNYEQYF
TRBV19	TRBJ1-1	-	TRBD1	TGTGCCAGTAGTTCGCGGGACAGGGGTTCTGGCACTGAAGCTTTCTTT	CASSSRDRGSGTEAFF
TRBV6-2/TRBV6-3	TRBJ2-1	-	-	TGTGCCAGCAGTGCCGGGACTGTCCCCAATGAGCAGTTCTTC	CASSAGTVPNEQFF
TRBV12-3/TRBV12-4	TRBJ2-1	-	-	TGTGCCAGCAGTTCGGGAACCTACAATGAGCAGTTCTTC	CASSSGTYNEQFF
TRBV28	TRBJ2-7	-	TRBD2	TGTGCCAGCTGGGCGGGGGGCTCCTACGAGCAGTACTTC	CASWAGGSYEQYF
TRBV19	TRBJ2-7	-	-	TGTGCCAGTAGTATAGAGCAGGGCTACACCTACGAGCAGTACTTC	CASSIEQGYTYEQYF
TRBV7-9	TRBJ1-6	-	TRBD1	TGTGCCACCCAACAGGGGAGCTCCTATAATTCACCCCTCCACTTT	CATQQGSSYNSPLHF